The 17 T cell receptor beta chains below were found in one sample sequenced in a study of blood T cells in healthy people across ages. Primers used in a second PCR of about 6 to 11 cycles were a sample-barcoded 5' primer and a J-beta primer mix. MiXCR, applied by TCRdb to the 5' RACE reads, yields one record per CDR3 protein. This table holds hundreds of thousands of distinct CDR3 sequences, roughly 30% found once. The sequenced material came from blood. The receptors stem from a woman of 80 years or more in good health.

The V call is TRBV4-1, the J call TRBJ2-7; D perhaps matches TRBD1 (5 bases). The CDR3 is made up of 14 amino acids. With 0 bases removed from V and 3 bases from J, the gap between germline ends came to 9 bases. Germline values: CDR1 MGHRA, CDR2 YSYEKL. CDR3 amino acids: CASSQDQGYYEQYF. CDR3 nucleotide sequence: TGCGCCAGCAGCCAAGACCAGGGATACTACGAGCAGTACTTC.

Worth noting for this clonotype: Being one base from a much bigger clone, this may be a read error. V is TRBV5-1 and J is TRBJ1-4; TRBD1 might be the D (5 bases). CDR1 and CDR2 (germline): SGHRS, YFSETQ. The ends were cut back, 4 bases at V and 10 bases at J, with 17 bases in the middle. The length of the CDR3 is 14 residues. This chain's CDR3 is CASSQGPPPGKLFF. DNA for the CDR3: TGCGCCAGCAGCCAGGGCCCTCCACCTGGAAAACTGTTTTTT.

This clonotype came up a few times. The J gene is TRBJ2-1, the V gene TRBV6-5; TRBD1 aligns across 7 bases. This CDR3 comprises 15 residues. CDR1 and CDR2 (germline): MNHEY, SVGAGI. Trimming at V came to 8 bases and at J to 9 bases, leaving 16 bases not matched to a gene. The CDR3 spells CASRTADRAVGEQFF. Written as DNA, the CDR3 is TGTGCCAGCCGAACTGCTGACAGGGCCGTTGGTGAGCAGTTCTTC.

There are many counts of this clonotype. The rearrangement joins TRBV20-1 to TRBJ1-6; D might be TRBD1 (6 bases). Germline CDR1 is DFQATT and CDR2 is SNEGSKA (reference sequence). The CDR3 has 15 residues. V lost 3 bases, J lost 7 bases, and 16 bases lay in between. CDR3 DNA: TGCAGTGCTAGGCCCCCGACAGGATCAAATTCACCCCTCCACTTT. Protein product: CSARPPTGSNSPLHF.

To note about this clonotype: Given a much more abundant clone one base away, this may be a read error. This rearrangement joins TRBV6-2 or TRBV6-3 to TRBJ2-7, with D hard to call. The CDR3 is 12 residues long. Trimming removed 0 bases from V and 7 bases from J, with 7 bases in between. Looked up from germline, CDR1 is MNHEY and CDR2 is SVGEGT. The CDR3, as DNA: TGTGCCAGCAGTTACTCTGTGAATGAGCAGTACTTC. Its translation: CASSYSVNEQYF.

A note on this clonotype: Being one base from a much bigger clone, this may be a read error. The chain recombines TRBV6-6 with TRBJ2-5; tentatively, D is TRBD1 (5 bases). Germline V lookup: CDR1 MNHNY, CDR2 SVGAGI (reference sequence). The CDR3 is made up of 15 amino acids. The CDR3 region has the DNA TGTGTCAGCAGTTACTCGATAGGGGCCCAAGAGACCCAGTACTTC. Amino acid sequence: CVSSYSIGAQETQYF.

The CDR3 here is CASRDGCTEAFF. CDR3 bases: TGTGCCAGCAGGGACGGATGCACTGAAGCTTTCTTT. This chain links TRBV6-1 with TRBJ1-1, with D unclear. The length of the CDR3 is 12 residues. V dropped 6 bases and J dropped 4 bases, with 9 bases sitting between them. CDR1 is MNHNS, CDR2 SASEGT, per germline.

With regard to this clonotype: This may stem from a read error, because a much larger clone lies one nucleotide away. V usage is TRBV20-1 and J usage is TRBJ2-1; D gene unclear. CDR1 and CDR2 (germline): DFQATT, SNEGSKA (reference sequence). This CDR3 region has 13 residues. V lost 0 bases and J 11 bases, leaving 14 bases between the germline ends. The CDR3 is CSARDPFVYKQFF. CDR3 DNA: TGCAGTGCTAGAGACCCGTTTGTATATAAGCAGTTCTTC.

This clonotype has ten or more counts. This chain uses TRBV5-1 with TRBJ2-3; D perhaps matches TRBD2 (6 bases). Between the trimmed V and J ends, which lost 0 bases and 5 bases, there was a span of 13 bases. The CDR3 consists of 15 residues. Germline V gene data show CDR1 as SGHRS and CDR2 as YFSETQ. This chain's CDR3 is CASSLAGGQGDTQYF. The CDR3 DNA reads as TGCGCCAGCAGCTTGGCCGGAGGGCAGGGAGATACGCAGTATTTT.

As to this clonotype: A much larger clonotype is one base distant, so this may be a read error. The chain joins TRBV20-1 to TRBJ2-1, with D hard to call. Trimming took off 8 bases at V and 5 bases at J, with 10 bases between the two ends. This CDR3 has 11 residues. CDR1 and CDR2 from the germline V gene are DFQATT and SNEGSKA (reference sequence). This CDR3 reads CSSTDNNEQFF. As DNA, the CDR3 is TGCAGTTCTACCGATAACAATGAGCAGTTCTTC.

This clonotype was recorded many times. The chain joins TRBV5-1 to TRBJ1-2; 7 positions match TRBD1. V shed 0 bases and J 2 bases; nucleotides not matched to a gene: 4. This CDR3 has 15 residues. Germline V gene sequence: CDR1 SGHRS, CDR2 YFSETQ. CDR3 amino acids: CASSLEGGLNYGYTF. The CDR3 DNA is TGCGCCAGCAGCTTGGAAGGGGGCTTGAACTATGGCTACACCTTC.

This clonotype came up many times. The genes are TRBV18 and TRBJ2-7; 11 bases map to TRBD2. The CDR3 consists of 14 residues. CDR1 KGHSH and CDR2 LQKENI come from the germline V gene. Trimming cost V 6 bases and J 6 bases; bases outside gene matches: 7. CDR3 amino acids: CASSAGLAGGEQYF. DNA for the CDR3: TGTGCCAGCTCGGCTGGACTAGCGGGTGGCGAGCAGTACTTC.

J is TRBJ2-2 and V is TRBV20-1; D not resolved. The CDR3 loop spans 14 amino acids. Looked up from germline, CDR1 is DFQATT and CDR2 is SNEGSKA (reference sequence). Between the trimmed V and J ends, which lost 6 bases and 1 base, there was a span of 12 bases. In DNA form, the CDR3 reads TGCAGTGCGCCTGTAGTAAGGAACACCGGGGAGCTGTTTTTT. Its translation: CSAPVVRNTGELFF.

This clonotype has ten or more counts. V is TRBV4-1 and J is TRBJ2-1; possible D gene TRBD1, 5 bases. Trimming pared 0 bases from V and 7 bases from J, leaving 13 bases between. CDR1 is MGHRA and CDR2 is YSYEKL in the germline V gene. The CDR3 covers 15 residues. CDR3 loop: CASSQEGRVGNEQFF. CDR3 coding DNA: TGCGCCAGCAGCCAAGAGGGCAGGGTGGGGAATGAGCAGTTCTTC.

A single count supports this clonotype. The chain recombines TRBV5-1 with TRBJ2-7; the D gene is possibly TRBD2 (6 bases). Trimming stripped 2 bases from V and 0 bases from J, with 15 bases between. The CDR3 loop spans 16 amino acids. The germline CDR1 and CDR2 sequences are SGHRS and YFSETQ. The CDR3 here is CASSLLASKSSYEQYF. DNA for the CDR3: TGCGCCAGCAGCTTACTAGCTTCCAAGAGCTCCTACGAGCAGTACTTC.

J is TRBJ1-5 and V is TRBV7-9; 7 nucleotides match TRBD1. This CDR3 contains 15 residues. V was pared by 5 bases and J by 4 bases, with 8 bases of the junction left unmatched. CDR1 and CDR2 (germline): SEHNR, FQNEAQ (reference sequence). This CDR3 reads CASSPQTGWNQPQHF. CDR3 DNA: TGTGCCAGCAGCCCACAGACAGGGTGGAATCAGCCCCAGCATTTT.

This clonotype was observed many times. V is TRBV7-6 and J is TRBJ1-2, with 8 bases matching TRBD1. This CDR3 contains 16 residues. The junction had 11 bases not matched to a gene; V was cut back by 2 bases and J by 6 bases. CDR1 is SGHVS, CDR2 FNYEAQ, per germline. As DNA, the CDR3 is TGTGCCAGCAGCTTATTGACAGGGGCAATAGGGGATGGCTACACCTTC. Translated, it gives CASSLLTGAIGDGYTF.